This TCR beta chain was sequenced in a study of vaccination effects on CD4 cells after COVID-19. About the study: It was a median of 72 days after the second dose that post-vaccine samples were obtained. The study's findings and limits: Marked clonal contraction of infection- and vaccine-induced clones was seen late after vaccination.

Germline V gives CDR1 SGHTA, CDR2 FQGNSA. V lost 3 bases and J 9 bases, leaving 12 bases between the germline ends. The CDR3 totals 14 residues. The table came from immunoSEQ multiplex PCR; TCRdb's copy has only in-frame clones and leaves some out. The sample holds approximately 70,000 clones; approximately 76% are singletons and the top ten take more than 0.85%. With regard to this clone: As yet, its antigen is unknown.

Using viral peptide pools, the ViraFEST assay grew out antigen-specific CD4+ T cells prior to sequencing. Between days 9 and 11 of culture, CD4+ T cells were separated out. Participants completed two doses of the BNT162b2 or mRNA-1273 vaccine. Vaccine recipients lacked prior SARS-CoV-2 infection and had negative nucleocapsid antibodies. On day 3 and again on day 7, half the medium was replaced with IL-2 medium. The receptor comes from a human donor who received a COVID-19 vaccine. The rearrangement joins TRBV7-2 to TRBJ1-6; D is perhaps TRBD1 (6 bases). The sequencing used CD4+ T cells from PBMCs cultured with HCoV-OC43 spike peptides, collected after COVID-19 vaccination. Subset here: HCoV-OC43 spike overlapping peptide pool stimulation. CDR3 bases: TGTGCCAGCAGCTTCCAGGGGAGGAGTTCACCCCTCCACTTT. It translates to CASSFQGRSSPLHF.